Listed below are T cell receptor beta chains from one sample, sequenced in a study of blood T cell repertoires in COVID-19. Profiling relied on immunoSEQ multiplex PCR, and the TCRdb table lists in-frame clones only, not all of them. The sample lists 300,000 or so clones, 80% to 90% occurring once. Sequencing was carried out using PBMCs or T cells enriched from blood (not recorded which). Every receptor here comes from a woman in her 40s with acute COVID-19. Each CDR3 is given with its conserved first and last residue. A D gene is named only where the DNA matches it firmly. Some rows mark clone size as missing; the rest say once, few, many or name a class of expanded clone.

d_gene,abundance,j_gene,v_gene,CDR3nt,CDR3aa
TRBD1,.,TRBJ1-1,TRBV7-8,TGTGCCAGCAGCTTTGAGACAGGGGCGAGGGGCACTGAAGCTTTCTTT,CASSFETGARGTEAFF
.,.,TRBJ1-5,TRBV7-6,TGTGCCAGCAGCTTAAGCAGGGCCTCTCAGCCCCAGCATTTT,CASSLSRASQPQHF
.,.,TRBJ1-2,TRBV4-1,TGCGCCAGCAGCCAAGCGGGACTCCAGAACTATGGCTACACCTTC,CASSQAGLQNYGYTF
TRBD1,.,TRBJ1-4,TRBV7-2,TGTGCCAGCAGCGAACGAACCGGGACAGGATATGAAAAACTGTTTTTT,CASSERTGTGYEKLFF
.,.,TRBJ1-2,TRBV5-1,TGCGCCAGCAGCTTGTCCCCAGGGCGGACTAACTATGGCTACACCTTC,CASSLSPGRTNYGYTF
TRBD1,few,TRBJ1-2,TRBV18,TGTGCCAGCTCACGCGGGACAGACTATGGCTACACCTTC,CASSRGTDYGYTF
.,.,TRBJ1-2,TRBV27,TGTGCCAGCAGTCCGACAACACGACGGTCGTCCGACGATGGCTACACCTTC,CASSPTTRRSSDDGYTF
.,few,TRBJ2-2,TRBV5-6,TGTGCCAGCAGCTCGGGTCTAGTCCCCGGGGAGCTGTTTTTT,CASSSGLVPGELFF
.,.,TRBJ1-5,TRBV6-2/TRBV6-3,TGTGCCAGCAGTCAAGGAACAGTAAACCGGGGGTATAGCAATCAGCCCCAGCATTTT,CASSQGTVNRGYSNQPQHF
.,.,TRBJ1-1,TRBV9,TGTGCCAGCAGCCCCCAGGGTACCACTGAAGCTTTCTTT,CASSPQGTTEAFF
.,.,TRBJ2-3,TRBV24-1,TGTGCCACCAGGGGCCCGGGACACCTACTAACAGATACGCAGTATTTT,CATRGPGHLLTDTQYF
TRBD1,.,TRBJ1-2,TRBV19,TGTGCCAGTAGGGAACAGGGGGCAAGTAATGGCTACACCTTC,CASREQGASNGYTF
.,.,TRBJ1-1,TRBV11-3,TGTGCCAGCAGCTTAGAGACAGGCCCGAACACTGAAGCTTTCTTT,CASSLETGPNTEAFF
TRBD1,.,TRBJ1-2,TRBV19,TGTGCCAGTAGTATACAAGCCGGACAGGGGGGCTATGGCTACACCTTC,CASSIQAGQGGYGYTF
TRBD2,.,TRBJ2-5,TRBV7-2,TGTGCCAGCAGCTTAGCGGCAAGCGGGGGGGCCAGGGAGACCCAGTACTTC,CASSLAASGGARETQYF
TRBD1,.,TRBJ2-7,TRBV13,TGTGCCAGCAGCCTGAACAGACCCGGGACAGAGTCCTACGAGCAGTACTTC,CASSLNRPGTESYEQYF
.,.,TRBJ1-2,TRBV21-1,TGTGCCAGCAGCAAAGCCTATAGGGGGGGCTATGGCTACACCTTC,CASSKAYRGGYGYTF
TRBD1,.,TRBJ1-5,TRBV7-2,TGTGCCAGCAGCTTAAGGGGACAGCGCAATCAGCCCCAGCATTTT,CASSLRGQRNQPQHF
.,.,TRBJ2-5,TRBV28,TGTGCCAGCAGTTTGTCCGTTTCGGGGGGCGCGGAACAAGAGACCCAGTACTTC,CASSLSVSGGAEQETQYF
.,.,TRBJ1-6,TRBV19,TGTGCCAGTAGTATCGGGCAGGGGTATTCACCCCTCCACTTT,CASSIGQGYSPLHF
.,.,TRBJ1-2,TRBV6-1,TGTGCCAGCAGTGAACCAGGGCATGGCTACACCTTC,CASSEPGHGYTF
TRBD1,.,TRBJ2-2,TRBV6-5,TGTGCCAGCAGTTACGTCTCAGGGGGCGCGGGCGGGGAGCTGTTTTTT,CASSYVSGGAGGELFF
TRBD2,.,TRBJ2-1,TRBV14,TGTGCCAGCAACCCAGCGGGGGGGCCCTCCAATGAGCAGTTCTTC,CASNPAGGPSNEQFF
.,.,TRBJ1-1,TRBV15,TGTGCCACCAGCAGTTCATGGACAGCCCTGGGAACTGAAGCTTTCTTT,CATSSSWTALGTEAFF
TRBD1,.,TRBJ1-4,TRBV18,TGTGCCAGCTCACCACTCATACCGGGACAGGGGAGCGGTGAAAAACTGTTTTTT,CASSPLIPGQGSGEKLFF
TRBD1,.,TRBJ1-2,TRBV7-2,TGTGCCAGCAGCTTGGGACAGGGTATAGGGTATGGCTACACCTTC,CASSLGQGIGYGYTF